A selection of T cell receptor beta chains follows, all from one sample in a study of blood T cell repertoires in COVID-19. The protocol was immunoSEQ multiplex PCR, while the TCRdb copy is restricted to in-frame clones and leaves out a portion. The sample records around 270,000 clones, 85% to 90% being singletons. Sequencing was carried out using peripheral blood. The receptors shown here come from a man aged 35 to 55 with acute or convalescent COVID-19. CDR3s include the opening cysteine and the closing phenylalanine or tryptophan. The order of the fields is V gene, D gene, CDR3 length, J gene, clone size, CDR3 protein, CDR3 DNA. The D gene is left open where the match is weak. The size entry is marked missing in some rows and otherwise reads once, few, many or a size class.

>TRBV12-5|TRBD2|16|TRBJ2-3|-
CASGPGTSGGADTQYF
TGTGCTAGTGGTCCCGGGACTAGCGGGGGGGCAGATACGCAGTATTTT
>TRBV18|-|15|TRBJ2-1|-
CASSPIGLINNEQFF
TGTGCCAGCTCACCTATAGGACTGATTAACAATGAGCAGTTCTTC
>TRBV6-5|-|14|TRBJ2-2|-
CASSSTGEAGELFF
TGTGCCAGCAGTTCAACAGGGGAGGCCGGGGAGCTGTTTTTT
>TRBV7-6|-|16|TRBJ2-3|-
CASSPRGILSTDTQYF
TGTGCCAGCAGTCCGAGGGGGATCCTGAGCACAGATACGCAGTATTTT
>TRBV5-1|TRBD1|15|TRBJ1-6|-
CASSLGTGPWSPLHF
TGCGCCAGCAGCCTTGGGACAGGCCCTTGGTCACCCCTCCACTTT
>TRBV11-3|-|14|TRBJ2-7|-
CASSLVGASSEQYF
TGTGCCAGCAGCTTAGTTGGAGCATCCAGCGAGCAGTACTTC
>TRBV25-1|TRBD1|16|TRBJ1-4|-
CASSDNRGSTNEKLFF
TGTGCCAGCAGTGATAACAGGGGATCTACTAATGAAAAACTGTTTTTT
>TRBV10-2|-|12|TRBJ1-3|-
CASSPAGNTIYF
TGCGCCAGCAGTCCTGCGGGAAACACCATATATTTT
>TRBV2|TRBD2|12|TRBJ2-4|once
CASRPSGNIQYF
TGTGCCAGCAGACCTAGCGGAAACATTCAGTACTTC
>TRBV19|-|17|TRBJ1-4|-
CASSLSRDTATNEKLFF
TGTGCCAGTAGTCTCTCCCGGGACACCGCAACTAATGAAAAACTGTTTTTT
>TRBV5-1|TRBD1|16|TRBJ2-7|-
CASSLLWTGPSYEQYF
TGCGCCAGCAGCTTGTTGTGGACAGGGCCTAGCTACGAGCAGTACTTC
>TRBV6-5|-|15|TRBJ2-3|once
CASSYAAGSTDTQYF
TGTGCCAGCAGTTACGCGGCGGGAAGCACAGATACGCAGTATTTT
>TRBV3-1/TRBV3-2|TRBD1|15|TRBJ1-4|-
CASSQSSGGSEKLFF
TGTGCCAGCAGCCAATCCTCAGGGGGGAGTGAAAAACTGTTTTTT
>TRBV5-4|-|12|TRBJ2-1|-
CASSLPVGEQFF
TGTGCCAGCAGCTTGCCGGTTGGTGAGCAGTTCTTC
>TRBV15|-|12|TRBJ1-2|-
CATSEDNYGYTF
TGTGCCACCAGCGAGGATAACTATGGCTACACCTTC
>TRBV5-1|-|14|TRBJ1-4|-
CASSLGPGGEKLFF
TGCGCCAGCAGCTTGGGGCCGGGGGGTGAAAAACTGTTTTTT
>TRBV2|TRBD2|16|TRBJ2-1|-
CASSSIAGGPGNEQFF
TGTGCCAGCAGCTCAATAGCGGGGGGGCCTGGTAATGAGCAGTTCTTC
>TRBV5-1|TRBD2|19|TRBJ2-1|-
CASRPPGLAGVRSYNEQFF
TGCGCCAGCAGGCCACCGGGACTAGCGGGGGTTAGGAGTTACAATGAGCAGTTCTTC
>TRBV7-2|-|16|TRBJ1-6|few
CASSLAAGADNSPLHF
TGTGCCAGCAGCTTAGCAGCAGGGGCGGATAATTCACCCCTCCACTTT
>TRBV2|TRBD1|14|TRBJ1-5|-
CASSGTGGDQPQHF
TGTGCCAGCAGTGGGACAGGGGGTGATCAGCCCCAGCATTTT
>TRBV2|-|17|TRBJ1-4|once
CASSLVPPWATNEKLFF
TGTGCCAGCAGCCTTGTCCCCCCGTGGGCGACTAATGAAAAACTGTTTTTT
>TRBV12-3/TRBV12-4|TRBD1|13|TRBJ1-2|-
CASSLTGGFGYTF
TGTGCCAGCAGCCTGACAGGGGGCTTTGGCTACACCTTC
>TRBV2|-|14|TRBJ1-2|-
CASQLGEGSYGYTF
TGTGCCTCCCAGTTAGGGGAGGGAAGCTATGGCTACACCTTC
>TRBV5-1|-|15|TRBJ2-3|-
CASSSGGRGTDTQYF
TGCGCCAGCAGCTCGGGGGGCCGGGGCACAGATACGCAGTATTTT
>TRBV5-6|-|15|TRBJ2-2|once
CASSWSGPNTGELFF
TGTGCCAGCAGCTGGAGTGGTCCCAACACCGGGGAGCTGTTTTTT
>TRBV2|-|14|TRBJ1-2|-
CATHSQGSNYGYTF
TGTGCCACCCATTCACAGGGTTCTAACTATGGCTACACCTTC
>TRBV6-5|-|14|TRBJ1-6|-
CASGGGFYNSPLHF
TGTGCCAGCGGGGGGGGTTTCTATAATTCACCCCTCCACTTT
>TRBV10-1|TRBD1|17|TRBJ2-7|-
CAGRRSWPKDRDREQYF
TGCGCCGGGAGACGATCATGGCCGAAGGACAGGGATCGCGAGCAGTACTTC